Detailed here is one TCR beta chain. V shed 1 base and J 5 bases; nucleotides not matched to a gene: 9. The CDR3 length is 17 residues. Germline-derived CDR1 and CDR2 are MGHRA and YSYEKL. The immunoSEQ assay was v3. Here immunoSEQ multiplex PCR was the method, and the copy in TCRdb shows in-frame clones only, minus some. The sample includes 40,000 to 55,000 clones, roughly 78% of them seen just once. The entry originates in a study of TIL therapy for anti-PD-1-resistant metastatic lung cancer. Time point of the sample: pre-treatment sample, taken before nivolumab and TIL therapy. This rearrangement joins TRBV4-1 to TRBJ1-4; 8 bases agree with TRBD1. Here the sequenced sample was blood, taken at baseline. This clonotype was obtained from a woman between 25 and 85 years old with non-small cell lung cancer. CDR3 amino acids: CASSQAGQAGSNEKLFF. Here the CDR3 DNA reads TGCGCCAGCAGCCAAGCGGGACAGGCGGGTTCAAATGAAAAACTGTTTTTT.